The text below deals with one T cell receptor (beta chain). This record comes from a study of blood T cell repertoires in COVID-19. The overall study: There were acute and convalescent COVID-19 samples, and they came from the United States, Italy and Spain.

Sequencing used immunoSEQ multiplex PCR; TCRdb keeps in-frame clones, though not all of them. The sample has around 250,000 clones; more than 80% are singletons. Those enrolled, adults aged roughly 18 to 100 years, came from about 24 US areas. Each participant's cohort was designated according to participant-reported clinical history. Specimen: PBMCs or T cells enriched from blood (not recorded which). The receptor was derived from a man aged 50 or older who had been exposed to COVID-19.

The CDR3 region has the DNA TGTGCCAGCAGCCCCGGGAGGACCTACGAGCAGTACGTC. Translated, it gives CASSPGRTYEQYV. The chain recombines TRBV28 with TRBJ2-7; TRBD2 matches 7 bases. Germline CDR1 MDHEN, CDR2 SYDVKM. Germline trimming cut 6 bases from V and 2 bases from J; bases unmatched to any gene: 4. The CDR3 is made up of 13 amino acids.